This T cell receptor (beta chain) was profiled in a study of T cell responses to AZD1222 COVID-19 vaccine. Findings and caveats of the study: Nearly half of unique spike-specific TCRs reportedly avoided B.1.351 and B.1.1.7 mutated regions. Donor demographics were predominantly white British with a female majority; clonal diversity may be underestimated. Every sample of the repertoires postdated the peak T cell response.

A remark on this clone: The antigen is not known.

The CDR3 runs 15 residues. Germline V CDR1 and CDR2: LGHDT, YNNKEL (reference sequence). Trimming at V came to 6 bases and at J to 1 base, leaving 7 bases not matched to a gene. Sequenced by immunoSEQ multiplex PCR; TCRdb stores in-frame clones only, minus some. The table shows approximately 130,000 clones, with 80% to 90% occurring only once. The V and J genes are TRBV3-1 (or the pseudogene TRBV3-2) and TRBJ2-7; TRBD2 aligns across 9 bases. The starting material was peripheral blood, obtained 28 days after the second AZD1222 dose. The source of this sequence is an adult who received the AZD1222 COVID-19 vaccine. CDR3 region: CASRRRLADSYEQYF. The DNA for the CDR3 is TGTGCCAGCAGGCGCAGACTAGCGGATTCCTACGAGCAGTACTTC.